This T cell receptor beta chain is from a study of OX40 agonist ivuxolimab in advanced cancers. Turning to the study itself: Averaging around 60 years in age, with a range of roughly 23 to 80, the cohort was more than 75% male.

As concerns this clone: Its antigen remains unknown.

The study, taken as a whole, reports: No determination was made of the antigen specificity of the expanded peripheral T cells. The study found that CD8+ T cells averaged more expanded clones than CD4+.

Some clones are missing from TCRdb's copy, which holds only in-frame ones; the method was immunoSEQ multiplex PCR. There are 35,000 to 50,000 clones in the sample; around 88% occur only once, and about 15% lies in the top ten. Specimen: CD4+ or CD8+ T cells sorted from blood, collected in a trial of the OX40 agonist ivuxolimab. This sequence originates from an adult with an advanced solid tumor such as melanoma, head and neck, liver or kidney cancer.

This CDR3 reads CASSFFPEDSTDTQYF. The CDR3 bases are TGTGCCAGCAGCTTCTTTCCCGAAGATAGCACAGATACGCAGTATTTT. This chain joins TRBV7-9 and TRBJ2-3; D call uncertain. Germline assignment: CDR1 SEHNR and CDR2 FQNEAQ (reference sequence). V lost 3 bases, J lost 0 bases, and 13 bases lay in between. The CDR3 extends over 16 amino acids.